This entry is about one T cell receptor beta chain. TCRdb keeps only in-frame clones here, not all; method: immunoSEQ multiplex PCR. Of 270,000 or so clones listed, approximately 90% are singletons. This sample stems from a study of blood T cell repertoires in COVID-19. Study background: The United States, Italy and Spain were the sources of the acute and convalescent COVID-19 samples.

Participants, about 18 to 90 years old, spanned fewer than 30 US areas. There are 14 residues in the CDR3. Germline V gene sequence: CDR1 MNHEY, CDR2 SMNVEV (reference sequence). The V and J ends lost 0 bases and 8 bases respectively, with 11 bases between them. The sequence came from a woman between 40 and 55 years old with acute COVID-19. This chain joins TRBV27 and TRBJ2-1; D is ambiguous. The specimen sequenced was PBMCs or T cells enriched from blood (not recorded which). The CDR3 DNA reads as TGTGCCAGCAGTTTATCGGGTAGCCCCTATGAGCAGTTCTTC. It yields the protein CASSLSGSPYEQFF.